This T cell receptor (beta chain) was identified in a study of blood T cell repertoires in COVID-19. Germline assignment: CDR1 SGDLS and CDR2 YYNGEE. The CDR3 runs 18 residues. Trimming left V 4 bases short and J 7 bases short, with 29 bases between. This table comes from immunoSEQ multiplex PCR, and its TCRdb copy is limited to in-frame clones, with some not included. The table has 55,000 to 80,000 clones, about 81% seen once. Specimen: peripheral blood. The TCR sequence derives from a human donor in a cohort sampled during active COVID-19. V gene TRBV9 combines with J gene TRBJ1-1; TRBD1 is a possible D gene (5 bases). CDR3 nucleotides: TGTGCCAGCAGCCTTTCCTCCGACAGCCCCAAGGAAGCAATTGAAGCTTTCTTT. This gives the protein CASSLSSDSPKEAIEAFF.